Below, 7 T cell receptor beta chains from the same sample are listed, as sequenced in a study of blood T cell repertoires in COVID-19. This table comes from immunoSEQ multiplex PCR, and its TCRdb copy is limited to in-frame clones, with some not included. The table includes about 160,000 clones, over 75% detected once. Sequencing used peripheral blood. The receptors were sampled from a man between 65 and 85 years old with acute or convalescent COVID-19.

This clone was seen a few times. The CDR3 bases are TGCGCCAGCAGCCGAGCGGGAGGGTCTGAGACCCAGTACTTC. Translating it yields CASSRAGGSETQYF. The chain has TRBV5-1 and TRBJ2-5; 10 nucleotides agree with TRBD2. Losses at the gene ends were 4 bases for V and 5 bases for J; bases not matched to a gene: 5. CDR1 is SGHRS, CDR2 YFSETQ, per germline. CDR3 length equals 14 residues.

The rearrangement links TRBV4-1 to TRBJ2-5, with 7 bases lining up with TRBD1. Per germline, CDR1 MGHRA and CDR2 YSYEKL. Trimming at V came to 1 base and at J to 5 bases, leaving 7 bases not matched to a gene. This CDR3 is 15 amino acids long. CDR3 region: CASSQADRKRETQYF. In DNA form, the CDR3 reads TGCGCCAGCAGCCAAGCGGACAGGAAACGGGAGACCCAGTACTTC.

Here the CDR3 DNA reads TGTGCCAGCAGTTTATCGCTGGGGGCGCTCAACTATGGCTACACCTTC. As protein: CASSLSLGALNYGYTF. This chain joins TRBV27 and TRBJ1-2, with D possibly matching TRBD1 (6 bases). Trimming removed 0 bases at V and 2 bases at J, with 13 bases between. From germline, CDR1 is MNHEY and CDR2 SMNVEV (reference sequence). There are 16 residues in the CDR3.

The CDR3 region is CASSQDWGSGSTYNEQFF. CDR3 coding DNA: TGTGCCAGCAGCCAAGACTGGGGTAGCGGGAGTACGTACAATGAGCAGTTCTTC. V gene TRBV4-2 combines with J gene TRBJ2-1; 9 bases fit TRBD2. V dropped 0 bases and J dropped 4; count of bases not matched to a gene: 10. Germline CDR1 LGHNA, CDR2 YNFKEQ. The CDR3 spans 18 residues.

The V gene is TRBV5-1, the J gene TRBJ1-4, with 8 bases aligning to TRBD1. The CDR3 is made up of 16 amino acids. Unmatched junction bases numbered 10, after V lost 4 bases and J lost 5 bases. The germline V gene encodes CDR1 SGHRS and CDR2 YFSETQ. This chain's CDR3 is CASSEMTGAKNEKLFF. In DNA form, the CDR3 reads TGCGCCAGCAGCGAGATGACAGGGGCCAAAAATGAAAAACTGTTTTTT.

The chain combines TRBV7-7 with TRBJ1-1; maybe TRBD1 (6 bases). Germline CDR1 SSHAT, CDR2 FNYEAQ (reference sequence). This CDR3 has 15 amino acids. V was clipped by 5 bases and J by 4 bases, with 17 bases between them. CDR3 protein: CASSKRPGESTEAFF. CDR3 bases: TGTGCCAGCAGCAAAAGACCAGGGGAGAGCACTGAAGCTTTCTTT.

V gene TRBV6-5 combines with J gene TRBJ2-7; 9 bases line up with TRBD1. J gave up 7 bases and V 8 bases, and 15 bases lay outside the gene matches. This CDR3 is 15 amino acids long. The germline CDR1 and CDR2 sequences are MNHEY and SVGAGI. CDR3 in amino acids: CASWAPGQGRDEQYF. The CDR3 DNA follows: TGTGCCAGCTGGGCCCCGGGACAGGGAAGAGATGAGCAGTACTTC.